This TCR beta chain was captured by sequencing in a study of somatic mutations in cytotoxic T cells in rheumatoid arthritis. Libraries were prepared by immunoSEQ multiplex PCR; TCRdb keeps only in-frame clonotypes and omits some of them. The sample shows 25,000 to 30,000 clones, 82% of them seen only once. This CDR3 spans 14 amino acids. The V end was cut by 6 bases, the J end by 2 bases, with 14 bases between. Germline CDR1 SEHNR, CDR2 FQNEAQ (reference sequence). Sequenced input: CD8+ T cells sorted from blood. This TCR was sampled from a man aged 45-60 years in good health. The V and J genes are TRBV7-9 and TRBJ2-7; no reliable D call. The CDR3 DNA reads as TGTGCCAGCAGTCCCGGGCCACGTACCTACGAGCAGTACTTC. This gives the protein CASSPGPRTYEQYF.